These 27 T cell receptor beta chains were sequenced from one sample in a study of shared clonotypes between healthy human individuals. Here immunoSEQ multiplex PCR was the method, and the copy in TCRdb shows in-frame clones only, minus some. The sample has some 2,500,000 clones; less than 95% are singletons. Sequences were obtained from naive CD4+ T cells from PBMCs. Subset of the sample: CD45RA+ positively selected. The source of these receptors is a man aged 18 to 29 in good health. Some clones in this sample may be carry-over from other donors' samples.

This rearrangement joins TRBV4-2 to TRBJ2-6; 10 positions agree with TRBD1. The V segment lost 0 bases and the J segment 2 bases; nucleotides outside the gene matches: 1. Germline CDR1 reads LGHNA; CDR2 reads YNFKEQ. The CDR3 extends over 17 amino acids. CDR3: CASSQDDRGPGANVLTF. CDR3 bases: TGTGCCAGCAGCCAAGATGACAGGGGGCCTGGGGCCAACGTCCTGACTTTC.

The rearrangement joins TRBV6-1 to TRBJ1-2, with D possibly TRBD1 on 5 matching bases. This CDR3 region has 13 residues. Trimming took 6 bases from V and 3 from J, leaving 11 bases between them. CDR1 and CDR2 (germline): MNHNS, SASEGT. CDR3 sequence (DNA): TGTGCCAGCAGACAGGATTTTGACTATGGCTACACCTTC. Its translation: CASRQDFDYGYTF.

The chain joins TRBV28 to TRBJ1-3; D unclear. Germline CDR1 and CDR2: MDHEN and SYDVKM. The CDR3 runs to 14 residues. Trimming shortened V by 2 bases and J by 0 bases, and 5 bases separated the two germline ends. The CDR3 loop reads CASSLIGSGNTIYF. The CDR3 coding sequence is TGTGCCAGCAGTTTAATAGGCTCTGGAAACACCATATATTTT.

In this sample, this clone turned up once. This chain connects TRBV5-1 to TRBJ2-2; tentatively, D is TRBD2 (5 bases). Germline loops: CDR1 SGHRS, CDR2 YFSETQ. This CDR3 comprises 17 residues. V was cut by 0 bases and J by 3 bases, with 15 bases left in between. CDR3 protein: CASSLGAASRDTGELFF. In nucleotides, the CDR3 is TGCGCCAGCAGCTTGGGGGCAGCGTCGCGGGACACCGGGGAGCTGTTTTTT.

This chain uses TRBV9 with TRBJ1-1; perhaps TRBD1 as D (6 bases). Trimming shortened V by 0 bases and J by 4 bases, and 13 bases separated the two germline ends. CDR3 length: 15 amino acids. Germline CDR1 and CDR2: SGDLS and YYNGEE. The CDR3 coding sequence is TGTGCCAGCAGCGTAGCCGGGGGCGGTGGCACTGAAGCTTTCTTT. Protein sequence: CASSVAGGGGTEAFF.

The J gene is TRBJ2-1, the V gene TRBV5-1, with D possibly TRBD2 on 5 matching bases. This CDR3 is 12 amino acids long. Germline-derived CDR1 and CDR2 are SGHRS and YFSETQ. V was pared by 4 bases and J by 9 bases, with 11 bases between. The CDR3 DNA reads as TGCGCCAGCAGCCCAACCGCGGGTGAGCAGTTCTTC. Translation: CASSPTAGEQFF.

The chain uses TRBV6-1 and TRBJ1-5, with a weak D call TRBD1 (6 bases). Germline V lookup: CDR1 MNHNS, CDR2 SASEGT. The CDR3 extends over 14 amino acids. Trimming pared 4 bases from V and 5 bases from J, leaving 12 bases between. The CDR3 DNA follows: TGTGCCAGCAGTGTTACGGGGGCCGATCAGCCCCAGCATTTT. Translating gives CASSVTGADQPQHF.

This chain joins TRBV5-1 and TRBJ2-1; 8 nucleotides line up with TRBD2. The trim removed 7 bases at V and 7 bases at J, leaving 13 bases unmatched. Germline V lookup: CDR1 SGHRS, CDR2 YFSETQ. CDR3 size: 15 residues. The CDR3 coding sequence is TGCGCCAGCGGCAGACAGCCCGGGACTAGAAATGAGCAGTTCTTC. It specifies CASGRQPGTRNEQFF.

The CDR3 here is CASSESSGSTDTQYF. Written as DNA, the CDR3 is TGTGCCAGCAGTGAATCTAGCGGGAGCACAGATACGCAGTATTTT. This chain connects TRBV2 to TRBJ2-3; 8 bases are a match to TRBD2. This CDR3 has 15 amino acids. Germline values: CDR1 SNHLY, CDR2 FYNNEI. J was trimmed by 0 bases and V by 2 bases; bases with no gene match: 1.

The chain uses TRBV12-5 and TRBJ2-5; D not resolved. Germline lookup yields CDR1 LGHNT and CDR2 FRNRAP. Trimming stripped 6 bases from V and 6 bases from J, with 11 bases between. The CDR3 runs to 12 residues. The CDR3 region is CASGHEHQTQYF. Here the CDR3 DNA reads TGTGCTAGTGGCCATGAACATCAGACCCAGTACTTC.

This clone was detected only a few times. The rearrangement links TRBV7-9 to TRBJ2-3; D gene uncertain. The CDR3 runs 12 residues. Germline CDR1 is SEHNR and CDR2 is FQNEAQ (reference sequence). Trimming pared 3 bases from V and 4 bases from J, leaving 5 bases between. The CDR3 bases are TGTGCCAGCAGCTTCCCCCCAGATACGCAGTATTTT. Translating it yields CASSFPPDTQYF.

The chain carries TRBV29-1 and TRBJ1-4, with D perhaps matching TRBD1 (5 bases). There are 20 residues in the CDR3. Per the germline V gene, CDR1 is SQVTM and CDR2 is ANQGSEA. V lost 7 bases to trimming and J lost 1 base, with 31 bases between them. Here the CDR3 DNA reads TGCAGCGCCCCCCTCGATGGGAGGGGCCGCTTCTTCCTAACTAATGAAAAACTGTTTTTT. Amino acid sequence: CSAPLDGRGRFFLTNEKLFF.

V usage is TRBV5-4 and J usage is TRBJ1-2; maybe TRBD1 (6 bases). The CDR3 sequence is 16 residues long. V was shortened by 4 bases and J by 3 bases, with 19 bases between the two germline ends. The germline CDR1 and CDR2 sequences are SGHNT and YYREEE (reference sequence). In nucleotides, the CDR3 is TGTGCCAGCAGCAGAGGACAGACAAATTCTCACTATGGCTACACCTTC. Translated: CASSRGQTNSHYGYTF.

The gene calls are TRBV4-3 and TRBJ1-2; D is perhaps TRBD1 (6 bases). Germline V gene lookup returns CDR1 LGHNA and CDR2 YSLEER. Trimming took 1 base from V and 7 from J, leaving 13 bases between them. This CDR3 region has 14 residues. CDR3 DNA sequence: TGCGCCAGCAGCCAAGCACAGGGATTGGGTGGCTACACCTTC. This translates into CASSQAQGLGGYTF.

The chain has TRBV5-4 and TRBJ2-7, with 16 bases identical to TRBD2. The CDR3 sequence is 16 residues long. Germline V CDR1 and CDR2: SGHNT, YYREEE (reference sequence). The ends lost 5 bases at V and 4 bases at J; junction bases unmatched: 6. This chain's CDR3 is CASSQPGLAGGYEQYF. CDR3 nucleotides: TGTGCCAGCAGTCAGCCGGGACTAGCGGGAGGGTACGAGCAGTACTTC.

This sequence joins TRBV14 and TRBJ1-3; the D gene is possibly TRBD1 (6 bases). This CDR3 region has 12 residues. Germline assignment: CDR1 SGHDN and CDR2 FVKESK. The V gene lost 8 bases and the J gene lost 4 bases, with 9 bases spanning the gap. CDR3 loop: CASSDRGNTIYF. CDR3 bases: TGTGCCAGCTCCGACAGGGGAAACACCATATATTTT.

The rearrangement uses TRBV4-1 and TRBJ2-1; D not resolved. Trimming left V 0 bases short and J 1 base short, with 10 bases between. This CDR3 is 16 amino acids long. Germline-derived CDR1 and CDR2 are MGHRA and YSYEKL. DNA for the CDR3: TGCGCCAGCAGCCAAGATTTTCGTCGTTCCTACAATGAGCAGTTCTTC. Encoded protein: CASSQDFRRSYNEQFF.

This chain joins TRBV19 and TRBJ2-1; D is possibly TRBD1 (6 bases). The CDR3 has 14 amino acids. Germline-derived CDR1 and CDR2 are LNHDA and SQIVND (reference sequence). The V gene lost 5 bases and the J gene lost 4 bases, with 12 bases spanning the gap. This chain's CDR3 is CASSPRGQYNEQFF. CDR3 nucleotides: TGTGCCAGTAGTCCCAGGGGCCAATACAATGAGCAGTTCTTC.

This clone has only one observation. This chain links TRBV7-9 with TRBJ1-1; a possible D gene is TRBD1 (6 bases). Trimming removed 1 base from V and 3 bases from J, with 9 bases in between. The CDR3 extends over 14 amino acids. Looked up from germline, CDR1 is SEHNR and CDR2 is FQNEAQ (reference sequence). Here the CDR3 DNA reads TGTGCCAGCAGCTTAGAGGACAGCTACACTGAAGCTTTCTTT. This sequence encodes CASSLEDSYTEAFF.

This clone was seen more than once but under ten times. In the same sample, other DNA sequences code for this CDR3. The chain links TRBV5-1 to TRBJ1-1; no reliable D call. V was clipped by 0 bases and J by 2 bases, with 5 bases between them. The CDR3 has 13 residues. The V gene's germline CDR1 is SGHRS and CDR2 YFSETQ. The CDR3 sequence: CASSLVSNTEAFF. CDR3 sequence (DNA): TGCGCCAGCAGCTTGGTGTCCAACACTGAAGCTTTCTTT. The variable domain in full, completed from reference TRBV5-1 and TRBJ1-1, reads KAGVTQTPRYLIKTRGQQVTLSCSPISGHRSVSWYQQTPGQGLQFLFEYFSETQRNKGNFPGRFSGRQFSNSRSEMNVSTLELGDSALYLCASSLVSNTEAFFGQGTRLTVV.

DNA of the CDR3: TGTGCCAGCAGCTTAGGCCTCGCCTCTGGAAACACCATATATTTT. Translation: CASSLGLASGNTIYF. The rearrangement links TRBV7-2 to TRBJ1-3; D call uncertain. Germline V gene lookup returns CDR1 SGHTA and CDR2 FQGNSA. This CDR3 contains 15 residues. V was shortened by 1 base and J by 0 bases, with 7 bases between the two germline ends.

The CDR3 sequence: CASSPQTGFALFF. CDR3 sequence (DNA): TGTGCCAGCTCACCACAGACAGGGTTTGCACTGTTTTTT. V gene TRBV18 combines with J gene TRBJ1-4; 7 positions agree with TRBD1. CDR3 size: 13 residues. The V segment lost 1 base and the J segment 13 bases; nucleotides outside the gene matches: 6. Looked up from germline, CDR1 is KGHSH and CDR2 is LQKENI.

The chain has TRBV18 and TRBJ2-7, with D possibly being TRBD1 (6 bases). Between the trimmed V and J ends, which lost 2 bases and 5 bases, there was a span of 10 bases. From germline, CDR1 is KGHSH and CDR2 LQKENI. The CDR3 sequence is 13 residues long. As DNA, the CDR3 is TGTGCCAGCTCACCAATAGGGGGAAACGAGCAGTACTTC. This translates into CASSPIGGNEQYF.

This sequence joins TRBV7-2 and TRBJ1-1; TRBD1 is a possible D gene (6 bases). CDR3 size: 13 residues. Per germline, CDR1 SGHTA and CDR2 FQGNSA. V lost 1 base and J lost 11, with 14 bases in between. CDR3 sequence: CASSLGVRGEAFF. The CDR3 region has the DNA TGTGCCAGCAGCTTAGGGGTCAGGGGCGAGGCTTTCTTT.

Turning to this clone: The sample contains more than one DNA sequence encoding this CDR3. The chain combines TRBV10-3 with TRBJ2-5; possibly TRBD2 for D (5 bases). Trimming took off 3 bases at V and 1 base at J, with 6 bases between the two ends. The CDR3 loop spans 13 amino acids. Germline CDR1 is ENHRY and CDR2 is SYGVKD. The DNA of the CDR3 is TGTGCCATCAGTGAAGGGAGCCAAGAGACCCAGTACTTC. As protein: CAISEGSQETQYF.

This sequence joins TRBV6-5 and TRBJ1-2; unclear D gene. Trimming stripped 7 bases from V and 0 bases from J, with 12 bases between. CDR3 length: 14 amino acids. The germline V gene encodes CDR1 MNHEY and CDR2 SVGAGI. The CDR3 DNA is TGTGCCAGCAAAAATCTAGGGTCTAACTATGGCTACACCTTC. Its protein product is CASKNLGSNYGYTF.

CDR3 sequence: CASSSPGSTLNTEAFF. The CDR3 bases are TGTGCCAGCAGTAGCCCTGGGTCTACTCTGAACACTGAAGCTTTCTTT. The chain is built from TRBV28 and TRBJ1-1; D unresolved. Germline values: CDR1 MDHEN, CDR2 SYDVKM. This CDR3 spans 16 amino acids. V lost 5 bases to trimming and J lost 0 bases, with 16 bases between them.